This T cell receptor beta chain was obtained from a study of T-cell reconstitution after alpha-beta-depleted transplantation in children. Preparation of the TCRbeta library involved a method that used unique molecular identifiers. TCRdb reprocessed the PCR reads with MiXCR, giving one entry per CDR3 protein. The sample has about 540,000 distinct CDR3 sequences; around 16% are singletons. To note about this clonotype: A much larger clone lies a single base off, so this may be a read error.

V gave up 6 bases and J gave up 0 bases, with 4 bases separating them. The V gene's germline CDR1 is WSHSY and CDR2 SAAADI. The CDR3 contains 12 residues. The gene calls are TRBV10-2 and TRBJ2-3, with D unresolved. The material was PBMCs from the stem cell graft donor, obtained from the stem cell graft. This TCR was recovered from a human donor who donated a stem cell graft to a child with acute lymphoblastic leukemia. CDR3: CASRASTDTQYF. The CDR3 nucleotides read TGCGCCAGCAGGGCTAGCACAGATACGCAGTATTTT.